These T cell receptor beta chains were read from a single sample in a study of control samples from healthy donors and cancer patients. The protocol was immunoSEQ multiplex PCR, while the TCRdb copy is restricted to in-frame clones and leaves out a portion. The sample carries roughly 180,000 clones, around 92% recorded once. Input material: blood. Receptor source: a woman aged 40 to 50 in good health. Each CDR3 is given with its conserved first and last residue. The order of the fields is D gene, V gene, J gene, clone size, CDR3 DNA, CDR3 protein. The D gene is left open where the match is weak. Size is omitted from some rows. Given values are once, few, many or a class for expanded clones.

D gene: .
V gene: TRBV19
J gene: TRBJ2-7
clone size: .
CDR3 DNA: TGTGCCAGTAGTACAAGGGCCGGCGGGCAGTACTTC
CDR3 protein: CASSTRAGGQYF

D gene: TRBD1
V gene: TRBV4-2
J gene: TRBJ1-2
clone size: .
CDR3 DNA: TGTGCCAGCAGCCAAGATCGGGACAGGGTCGGGGGCTACACCTTC
CDR3 protein: CASSQDRDRVGGYTF

D gene: .
V gene: TRBV28
J gene: TRBJ1-1
clone size: .
CDR3 DNA: TGTGCCAGCATCTTGCCGGGCCGGGAAGCTTTCTTT
CDR3 protein: CASILPGREAFF

D gene: .
V gene: TRBV20-1
J gene: TRBJ1-3
clone size: once
CDR3 DNA: TGCAGTGCTAGTGTGCGCTCTGGAAACACCATATATTTT
CDR3 protein: CSASVRSGNTIYF

D gene: .
V gene: TRBV5-6
J gene: TRBJ1-1
clone size: .
CDR3 DNA: TGTGCCAGCAGCTTGCAGGGAGGAAACACTGAAGCTTTCTTT
CDR3 protein: CASSLQGGNTEAFF

D gene: .
V gene: TRBV27
J gene: TRBJ1-2
clone size: .
CDR3 DNA: TGTGCCAGCAGTTTATCGCCCCCGGCTAACTATGGCTACACCTTC
CDR3 protein: CASSLSPPANYGYTF

D gene: .
V gene: TRBV11-3
J gene: TRBJ2-5
clone size: once
CDR3 DNA: TGTGCCAGCAGCTCAATCCTGGACCACAAGTGGACCCAGTACTTC
CDR3 protein: CASSSILDHKWTQYF

D gene: .
V gene: TRBV3-1/TRBV3-2
J gene: TRBJ1-2
clone size: .
CDR3 DNA: TGTGCCAGCAGCCACGGAGACTCGGGCTACACCTTC
CDR3 protein: CASSHGDSGYTF

D gene: .
V gene: TRBV12-3/TRBV12-4
J gene: TRBJ1-2
clone size: .
CDR3 DNA: TGTGCCAGCAGCTTAGGGGGGTGGGGCTACACCTTC
CDR3 protein: CASSLGGWGYTF

D gene: .
V gene: TRBV4-1
J gene: TRBJ1-1
clone size: .
CDR3 DNA: TGCGCCAGCAGCTTGGAACAGAGGAACACTGAAGCTTTCTTT
CDR3 protein: CASSLEQRNTEAFF

D gene: TRBD2
V gene: TRBV13
J gene: TRBJ2-7
clone size: .
CDR3 DNA: TGTGCCAGCAGCTCTGCGGGGGTAAGGTCCTACGAGCAGTACTTC
CDR3 protein: CASSSAGVRSYEQYF

D gene: TRBD2
V gene: TRBV29-1
J gene: TRBJ2-7
clone size: .
CDR3 DNA: TGCAGCGTTCGGACTAGCGGGGGGGTGCTGGGCGAGCAGTACTTC
CDR3 protein: CSVRTSGGVLGEQYF

D gene: TRBD1
V gene: TRBV12-3/TRBV12-4
J gene: TRBJ1-2
clone size: .
CDR3 DNA: TGTGCCAGCAGTCCAGACAGGGGATATGGCTACACCTTC
CDR3 protein: CASSPDRGYGYTF

D gene: .
V gene: TRBV6-5
J gene: TRBJ2-1
clone size: .
CDR3 DNA: TGTGCCAGCAAGGTTTTAGGGTTCAGTGAGCAGTTCTTC
CDR3 protein: CASKVLGFSEQFF

D gene: TRBD1
V gene: TRBV19
J gene: TRBJ1-1
clone size: .
CDR3 DNA: TGTGCCAGTAGTATTGGGACAGTGAGAACTGAAGCTTTCTTT
CDR3 protein: CASSIGTVRTEAFF

D gene: .
V gene: TRBV27
J gene: TRBJ1-2
clone size: .
CDR3 DNA: TGTGCCAGCAGTTCGACAGCCCCTTCGGATGGCTACACCTTC
CDR3 protein: CASSSTAPSDGYTF

D gene: TRBD2
V gene: TRBV2
J gene: TRBJ2-3
clone size: .
CDR3 DNA: TGTGCCAGCAGTCGTGGACTAGCGGGGGGATCTAGCACAGATACGCAGTATTTT
CDR3 protein: CASSRGLAGGSSTDTQYF

D gene: .
V gene: TRBV6-5
J gene: TRBJ1-1
clone size: once
CDR3 DNA: TGTGCCAGCAGTTACTCCCAGGGTCGGACTGAAGCTTTCTTT
CDR3 protein: CASSYSQGRTEAFF

D gene: .
V gene: TRBV6-5
J gene: TRBJ1-2
clone size: .
CDR3 DNA: TGTGCCAGCGGGGACACTGACAGCTATGGCTACACCTTC
CDR3 protein: CASGDTDSYGYTF

D gene: .
V gene: TRBV5-1
J gene: TRBJ2-1
clone size: .
CDR3 DNA: TGCGCCAGCAGCTTATCGAGCAATGAGCAGTTCTTC
CDR3 protein: CASSLSSNEQFF

D gene: .
V gene: TRBV6-1
J gene: TRBJ1-2
clone size: .
CDR3 DNA: TGTGCCAGCAGTGAAGTGTTCGGCTACACCTTC
CDR3 protein: CASSEVFGYTF

D gene: .
V gene: TRBV2
J gene: TRBJ1-3
clone size: .
CDR3 DNA: TGTGCCAGCGTCGGGGGGAGCCCTGGAAACACCATATATTTT
CDR3 protein: CASVGGSPGNTIYF

D gene: .
V gene: TRBV3-1/TRBV3-2
J gene: TRBJ2-7
clone size: .
CDR3 DNA: TGTGCCAGCAGCCATCGGGATGCGGCCGAGCAGTACTTC
CDR3 protein: CASSHRDAAEQYF

D gene: .
V gene: TRBV29-1
J gene: TRBJ1-5
clone size: .
CDR3 DNA: TGCAGCGTTGGATTACCGGGGCAGCCCCAGCATTTT
CDR3 protein: CSVGLPGQPQHF

D gene: .
V gene: TRBV21-1
J gene: TRBJ2-6
clone size: once
CDR3 DNA: TGTGCCAGCAGCAAAGACCGGACAGGGTTACCTCGTAGTGGGGCCAACGTCCTGACTTTC
CDR3 protein: CASSKDRTGLPRSGANVLTF